These 8 T cell receptor beta chains share one sample of origin, sequenced in a study of T cell responses to AZD1222 COVID-19 vaccine. Produced via immunoSEQ multiplex PCR; TCRdb's table is partial and in-frame only. The table records 99,000 or so clones, 85% to 90% of them present only once. This specimen consisted of peripheral blood, obtained 28 days after the second AZD1222 dose. Receptors were obtained from an adult who received the AZD1222 COVID-19 vaccine.

This rearrangement joins TRBV9 to TRBJ1-4; no firm D call. The V and J ends lost 0 bases and 7 bases respectively, with 7 bases between them. Germline loops: CDR1 SGDLS, CDR2 YYNGEE. CDR3 size: 13 residues. This chain's CDR3 is CASSVVWGEKLFF. CDR3 nucleotides: TGTGCCAGCAGCGTAGTTTGGGGTGAAAAACTGTTTTTT.

Here the CDR3 reads CASSSSGTGGYTIYF. Here the CDR3 DNA reads TGTGCCAGCAGTTCATCGGGGACAGGGGGTTACACCATATATTTT. The rearrangement uses TRBV28 and TRBJ1-3; TRBD1 matches at 11 bases. CDR1 MDHEN and CDR2 SYDVKM come from the germline V gene. This CDR3 has 15 residues. The V gene end was trimmed by 4 bases and the J gene end by 8 bases; junction bases not matched to a gene: 7.

The genes are TRBV6-1 and TRBJ2-1; D is undetermined. Per the germline V gene, CDR1 is MNHNS and CDR2 is SASEGT. The CDR3 totals 15 residues. V was cut by 1 base and J by 0 bases, with 7 bases left in between. CDR3 in amino acids: CASSEVSTSYNEQFF. The DNA of the CDR3 is TGTGCCAGCAGTGAAGTTAGCACCTCCTACAATGAGCAGTTCTTC.

The chain joins TRBV7-2 to TRBJ2-7; 8 nucleotides agree with TRBD2. Germline CDR1 and CDR2: SGHTA and FQGNSA. The CDR3 loop spans 15 amino acids. The junction had 5 bases not matched to a gene; V was cut back by 2 bases and J by 2 bases. The CDR3 sequence is CASSLSSGGPYEQYF. CDR3 nucleotide sequence: TGTGCCAGCAGCTTATCATCGGGAGGGCCCTACGAGCAGTACTTC.

The chain uses TRBV7-3 and TRBJ1-1, with no clear D. V gave up 1 base and J gave up 6 bases, with 12 bases separating them. There are 14 residues in the CDR3. The germline V gene encodes CDR1 SGHTA and CDR2 FQGTGA. CDR3 region: CASSLSLGSPEAFF. Here the CDR3 DNA reads TGTGCCAGCAGCTTAAGTTTAGGGAGCCCTGAAGCTTTCTTT.

This rearrangement joins TRBV4-1 to TRBJ2-4; 9 bases line up with TRBD1. Looked up from germline, CDR1 is MGHRA and CDR2 is YSYEKL. The CDR3 covers 16 residues. V dropped 4 bases and J dropped 6; count of bases not matched to a gene: 10. CDR3 region: CASSPPPSGQGNIQYF. The CDR3 region has the DNA TGCGCCAGCAGCCCACCTCCCTCGGGACAGGGAAACATTCAGTACTTC.

The chain links TRBV5-1 to TRBJ2-1, with a possible D match to TRBD2 (6 bases). Germline V gene lookup returns CDR1 SGHRS and CDR2 YFSETQ. The germline V and J ends were trimmed by 0 bases and 9 bases, with 13 bases remaining between them. The length of the CDR3 is 14 residues. CDR3 in DNA: TGCGCCAGCAGCTTGGCCGCACTAGCCGCTGAGCAGTTCTTC. It translates to CASSLAALAAEQFF. Filled out from reference TRBV5-1 and TRBJ2-1, the complete variable domain reads KAGVTQTPRYLIKTRGQQVTLSCSPISGHRSVSWYQQTPGQGLQFLFEYFSETQRNKGNFPGRFSGRQFSNSRSEMNVSTLELGDSALYLCASSLAALAAEQFFGPGTRLTVL.

The CDR3 region is CASKAGGLSGELFF. In nucleotides, the CDR3 is TGTGCCAGTAAGGCGGGAGGTCTATCCGGGGAGCTGTTTTTT. The chain joins TRBV6-5 to TRBJ2-2, with 8 bases matching TRBD2. Germline CDR1 is MNHEY and CDR2 is SVGAGI. CDR3 size: 14 residues. The ends lost 9 bases at V and 6 bases at J; junction bases unmatched: 9.